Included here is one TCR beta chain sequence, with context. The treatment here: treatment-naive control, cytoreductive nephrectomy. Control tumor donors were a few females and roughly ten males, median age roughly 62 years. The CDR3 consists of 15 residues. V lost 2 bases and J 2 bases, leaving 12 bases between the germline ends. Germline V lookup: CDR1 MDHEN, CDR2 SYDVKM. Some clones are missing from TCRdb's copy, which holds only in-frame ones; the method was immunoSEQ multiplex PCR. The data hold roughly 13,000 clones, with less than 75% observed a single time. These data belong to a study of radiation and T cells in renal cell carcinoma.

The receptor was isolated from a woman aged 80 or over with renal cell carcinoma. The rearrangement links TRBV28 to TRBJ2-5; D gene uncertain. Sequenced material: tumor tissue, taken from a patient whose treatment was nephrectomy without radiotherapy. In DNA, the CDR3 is TGTGCCAGCAGTTTAGGGTTCATTTCGCAAGAGACCCAGTACTTC. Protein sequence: CASSLGFISQETQYF.